This entry lists 25 T cell receptor beta chains sequenced from one sample in a study of T cell repertoires in cytomegalovirus infection. TCRdb reprocessed the reads via MiXCR and lists one record per CDR3 protein. Of more than 140,000 distinct CDR3 sequences in the sample, about 6.3% are singletons; the top ten hold roughly 18%. Sequenced input: PBMCs. The receptor source for this set is a human donor in good health (CMV status not recorded). Some clones in this sample may be carry-over from other donors' samples.

This clonotype was counted many times. V and J are TRBV4-2 and TRBJ2-1; 10 nucleotides match TRBD2. This CDR3 is 17 amino acids long. V was clipped by 3 bases and J by 4 bases; unmatched bases: 9. The V gene's germline CDR1 is LGHNA and CDR2 YNFKEQ. CDR3 in DNA: TGTGCCAGCAGCCAGACTTCTAGCGGGGGACCATACAATGAGCAGTTCTTC. This sequence encodes CASSQTSSGGPYNEQFF.

This clonotype was observed a few times. The V and J genes are TRBV7-9 and TRBJ1-1, with TRBD1 as a possible D gene (6 bases). Germline loops: CDR1 SEHNR, CDR2 FQNEAQ (reference sequence). Trimming removed 7 bases from V and 3 bases from J, with 21 bases in between. The CDR3 totals 16 residues. This CDR3 is CASTLRGGGSHTEAFF. CDR3 coding DNA: TGTGCCAGCACCCTAAGGGGGGGAGGGTCCCACACTGAAGCTTTCTTT.

This clonotype was seen many times. V gene TRBV7-2 combines with J gene TRBJ1-6; 8 bases line up with TRBD1. CDR1 and CDR2 from the germline V gene are SGHTA and FQGNSA. V shed 3 bases, J shed 11 bases, and the junction held 9 bases outside the gene matches. The CDR3 is made up of 15 amino acids. CDR3 region: CASSFSRQGIAPLHF. CDR3 sequence (DNA): TGTGCCAGCAGCTTCTCGCGACAGGGGATAGCACCCCTCCACTTT. The full variable domain, completed using reference TRBV7-2 and TRBJ1-6, is GAGVSQSPSNKVTEKGKDVELRCDPISGHTALYWYRQSLGQGLEFLIYFQGNSAPDKSGLPSDRFSAERTGGSVSTLTIQRTQQEDSAVYLCASSFSRQGIAPLHFGNGTRLTVT.

This sequence joins TRBV10-3 and TRBJ2-1; no firm D call. The germline CDR1 and CDR2 sequences are ENHRY and SYGVKD. The V and J ends lost 3 bases and 2 bases respectively, with 8 bases between them. The CDR3 is 14 residues long. The CDR3 spells CAISERAAYNEQFF. The CDR3 coding sequence is TGTGCCATCAGTGAAAGGGCGGCCTACAATGAGCAGTTCTTC.

This clonotype is large by share. This chain links TRBV12-3 or TRBV12-4 with TRBJ1-6; TRBD1 might be the D (5 bases). The V and J ends lost 6 bases and 0 bases respectively, with 21 bases between them. The CDR3 runs to 19 residues. This chain's CDR3 is CASRPSLGTASSYNSPLHF. CDR3 sequence (DNA): TGTGCCAGCAGACCTTCCCTCGGGACGGCGAGCTCCTATAATTCACCCCTCCACTTT.

This clonotype was seen more than once but under ten times. The chain recombines TRBV20-1 with TRBJ2-1, with 12 nucleotides matching TRBD2. The CDR3 runs 14 residues. Per germline, CDR1 DFQATT and CDR2 SNEGSKA (reference sequence). J lost 9 bases, V lost 6 bases, and 9 bases had no gene match. This CDR3 reads CSAAQLAGGGEQFF. DNA for the CDR3: TGCAGTGCCGCACAACTAGCGGGGGGTGGTGAGCAGTTCTTC.

Many counts were recorded for this clonotype. The chain couples TRBV7-3 to TRBJ2-5, with 7 bases that match TRBD2. V lost 4 bases to trimming and J lost 5 bases; unmatched junction nucleotides: 10. Germline CDR1 and CDR2: SGHTA and FQGTGA. This CDR3 comprises 15 residues. As DNA, the CDR3 is TGTGCCAGCAGCTCTGTAGCGGGTAAACGGGAGACCCAGTACTTC. This codes for CASSSVAGKRETQYF.

In DNA, the CDR3 is TGTGCCAGTAGTATTTGGACCGGGACAGGGGGCTATGGCTACACCTTC. It is translated as CASSIWTGTGGYGYTF. The chain couples TRBV19 to TRBJ1-2, with 11 bases that match TRBD1. The germline gives CDR1 LNHDA, CDR2 SQIVND (reference sequence). The CDR3 covers 16 residues. Trimming at V came to 3 bases and at J to 4 bases, leaving 7 bases not matched to a gene.

CDR3 bases: TGCGCCAGCAGCCACGGGACACGGGAGTCACCCCTCCACTTT. Residues: CASSHGTRESPLHF. This chain uses TRBV5-1 with TRBJ1-6, with a tentative D call TRBD1 (6 bases). CDR1 is SGHRS, CDR2 YFSETQ, per germline. Trimming removed 4 bases from V and 10 bases from J, with 15 bases in between. This CDR3 region has 14 residues.

This clonotype was seen repeatedly, ten times or more. This chain uses TRBV2 with TRBJ1-2; D is perhaps TRBD1 (5 bases). The ends were cut back, 6 bases at V and 0 bases at J, with 11 bases in the middle. Germline CDR1 SNHLY, CDR2 FYNNEI. The CDR3 spans 14 residues. CDR3 DNA: TGTGCCAGCAGACTGCAGGGAACTAACTATGGCTACACCTTC. Protein: CASRLQGTNYGYTF.

The chain combines TRBV6-6 with TRBJ2-1; possibly TRBD1 for D (5 bases). The V end lost 6 bases, the J end lost 9 bases, and 21 bases lay between the germline ends. CDR1 and CDR2 from the germline V gene are MNHNY and SVGAGI (reference sequence). This CDR3 has 15 amino acids. Written as DNA, the CDR3 is TGTGCCAGCAGCAACGCCGACAGAACACTACGTGAGCAGTTCTTC. Its protein product is CASSNADRTLREQFF.

The chain is built from TRBV20-1 and TRBJ2-1; 11 bases line up with TRBD2. Germline assignment: CDR1 DFQATT and CDR2 SNEGSKA (reference sequence). The J segment lost 6 bases and the V segment lost 2 bases, leaving 6 bases of the junction unmatched. This CDR3 contains 15 residues. CDR3 amino acids: CSARPGLAVFNEQFF. DNA for the CDR3: TGCAGTGCTAGACCGGGACTAGCGGTATTCAATGAGCAGTTCTTC.

This clonotype was recorded at least ten times. The chain employs TRBV7-8 and TRBJ2-2; 11 nucleotides line up with TRBD2. Trimming at V came to 2 bases and at J to 8 bases, leaving 13 bases not matched to a gene. The CDR3 consists of 18 residues. CDR1 and CDR2 from the germline V gene are SGHVS and FQNEAQ. This CDR3 reads CASSLRVLSGGAEGELFF. The CDR3 DNA reads TGTGCCAGCAGCTTAAGGGTCCTTAGCGGGGGGGCCGAAGGGGAGCTGTTTTTT.

This clonotype was counted at least ten times. The genes are TRBV7-2 and TRBJ1-6; 10 bases are a match to TRBD1. CDR3 length: 18 residues. The V gene's germline CDR1 is SGHTA and CDR2 FQGNSA. The V and J ends lost 0 bases and 7 bases, in that order; junction bases with no gene match: 9. The CDR3 sequence: CASSLAIWDRGGNSPLHF. DNA for the CDR3: TGTGCCAGCAGCTTAGCAATTTGGGACAGGGGAGGGAATTCACCCCTCCACTTT.

Many counts were recorded for this clonotype. The chain joins TRBV7-3 to TRBJ2-3, with 7 nucleotides matching TRBD1. J was trimmed by 5 bases and V by 1 base; bases with no gene match: 9. Germline V gene lookup returns CDR1 SGHTA and CDR2 FQGTGA. This CDR3 is built from 16 residues. CDR3 in DNA: TGTGCCAGCAGCTTAATTCCCGGACAGGCCGGAGATACGCAGTATTTT. Translated: CASSLIPGQAGDTQYF.

This clonotype was seen repeatedly, ten times or more. The chain uses TRBV7-2 and TRBJ1-6; possible D gene TRBD1, 5 bases. The V end was cut by 2 bases, the J end by 7 bases, with 12 bases between. This CDR3 is 15 amino acids long. Per germline, CDR1 SGHTA and CDR2 FQGNSA. DNA for the CDR3: TGTGCCAGCAGCTTATCGGGGGATACAAATTCACCCCTCCACTTT. It is translated as CASSLSGDTNSPLHF.

There are many counts of this clonotype. The rearrangement links TRBV7-2 to TRBJ1-6, with a possible D match to TRBD1 (6 bases). The V end lost 5 bases, the J end lost 15 bases, and 26 bases lay between the germline ends. Germline CDR1 reads SGHTA; CDR2 reads FQGNSA. The CDR3 loop spans 16 amino acids. CDR3 amino acids: CASSPQSIGGLPLLHF. The CDR3 bases are TGTGCCAGCAGCCCCCAATCGATCGGGGGCTTGCCTCTCCTCCACTTT.

This clonotype turned up a few times. The chain's CDR3 is CSAPKRGSTDTQYF. In DNA form, the CDR3 reads TGCAGTGCTCCCAAGCGGGGGAGCACAGATACGCAGTATTTT. This chain uses TRBV20-1 with TRBJ2-3; 8 bases map to TRBD2. Germline CDR1 DFQATT, CDR2 SNEGSKA (reference sequence). V gave up 5 bases and J gave up 0 bases; unmatched junction bases: 4. The CDR3 is 14 residues long.

This clonotype was seen a few times. The chain employs TRBV6-5 and TRBJ2-5, with 8 bases aligning to TRBD1. Per the germline V gene, CDR1 is MNHEY and CDR2 is SVGAGI. The V gene end was trimmed by 5 bases and the J gene end by 7 bases; junction bases not matched to a gene: 6. The CDR3 is made up of 13 amino acids. CDR3 in DNA: TGTGCCAGCAGTGGACAGGGAGACGCGACCCAGTACTTC. This translates into CASSGQGDATQYF.

This clonotype has just a few counts. This sequence joins TRBV28 and TRBJ2-2; tentatively, D is TRBD1 (7 bases). The CDR3 loop spans 13 amino acids. Germline V CDR1 and CDR2: MDHEN, SYDVKM. Trimming left V 8 bases short and J 3 bases short, with 10 bases between. The chain's CDR3 is CASGRGDTGELFF. CDR3 DNA: TGTGCCAGCGGCAGGGGGGACACCGGGGAGCTGTTTTTT.

The sample holds many counts of this clonotype. This rearrangement joins TRBV19 to TRBJ1-3, with TRBD1 as a possible D gene (5 bases). The CDR3 sequence is 14 residues long. Germline CDR1 LNHDA, CDR2 SQIVND (reference sequence). With 7 bases removed from V and 2 bases from J, the gap between germline ends came to 12 bases. CDR3 nucleotide sequence: TGTGCCAGTACCGGGGGGTTTACTGGAAACACCATATATTTT. Translated, it gives CASTGGFTGNTIYF.

The sample holds many counts of this clonotype. The chain has TRBV20-1 and TRBJ2-5, with 11 nucleotides matching TRBD2. Trimming removed 5 bases from V and 5 bases from J; junction bases left unmatched: 10. CDR1 is DFQATT and CDR2 is SNEGSKA in the germline V gene (reference sequence). The CDR3 covers 15 residues. CDR3 residues: CSAPGGGLAEETQYF. In nucleotides, the CDR3 is TGCAGTGCTCCTGGTGGGGGACTAGCGGAGGAGACCCAGTACTTC.

This clonotype was recorded many times. V and J are TRBV6-2 or TRBV6-3 and TRBJ1-6; D unclear. Germline lookup yields CDR1 MNHEY and CDR2 SVGEGT. The V end lost 0 bases, the J end lost 8 bases, and 11 bases lay between the germline ends. CDR3 length: 15 amino acids. The CDR3 DNA reads as TGTGCCAGCAGTTACTCGGAGGTCGGTGATTCACCCCTCCACTTT. Translation: CASSYSEVGDSPLHF.

This clonotype was seen a few times. CDR3 protein: CASSPPGQAYNTEAFF. Written as DNA, the CDR3 is TGTGCCAGCAGCCCCCCGGGACAGGCATACAACACTGAAGCTTTCTTT. This chain uses TRBV4-2 with TRBJ1-1; 8 bases are a match to TRBD1. The V segment lost 4 bases and the J segment 2 bases; nucleotides outside the gene matches: 9. CDR3 length equals 16 residues. Germline V gives CDR1 LGHNA, CDR2 YNFKEQ.

The sample holds many counts of this clonotype. V usage is TRBV7-2 and J usage is TRBJ2-7; TRBD1 matches 7 bases. J lost 5 bases, V lost 2 bases, and 6 bases had no gene match. This CDR3 is built from 14 residues. CDR1 is SGHTA, CDR2 FQGNSA, per germline. In nucleotides, the CDR3 is TGTGCCAGCAGCTTAACAGGGGCAGGGGACGAGCAGTACTTC. This sequence encodes CASSLTGAGDEQYF.